The sequence of this T cell receptor (beta chain) was determined in a study of Ad26.COV2.S vaccination and SARS-CoV-2 variants. Points from the study as a whole: Whether participants received vaccine or placebo, their non-spike TCR breadth was similar. People given the vaccine had a wider spike-specific TCR breadth than placebo recipients did. It is possible that the TCR breadth and depth analyses underestimated the total T cell responses.

Only in-frame clones appear in the TCRdb table, and some are missing; sequencing was by immunoSEQ multiplex PCR. The sample holds about 350,000 clones, about 88% seen once. Treatment in this sample: around 19 received Ad26.COV2.S at low or high dose, single or two shots; five or six received placebo; per-sample allocation not given. Collection of the samples took place on day 63 after the first injection of vaccine or placebo. This clone occurred once. The antigen remains unidentified. The germline CDR1 and CDR2 sequences are SGHKS and YYEKEE (reference sequence). CDR3 length: 13 residues. Trimming pared 0 bases from V and 1 base from J, leaving 4 bases between.

The sequence was obtained from a person between 18 and 60 years old who received the Ad26.COV2.S COVID-19 vaccine or a placebo. The chain has TRBV5-5 and TRBJ1-2; no clear D. The sequenced sample was peripheral blood, obtained in a trial of Ad26.COV2.S vaccine versus placebo. CDR3 DNA sequence: TGTGCCAGCAGCTTGGTGGGTAACTATGGCTACACCTTC. It translates to CASSLVGNYGYTF.